The T cell receptor beta chain described here comes from a study of cytomegalovirus exposure and HLA in healthy donors. Study outcomes and limitations: With further analysis later on, most CMV-associated TCR beta chains appeared HLA-restricted. Presence/absence results assume similar sequencing depth per donor, which may not hold. Reported performance of the classifier showed diagnosis of cytomegalovirus status with high specificity and sensitivity.

The CDR3 covers 13 residues. Germline V lookup: CDR1 MNHEY, CDR2 SVGAGI. V dropped 0 bases and J dropped 9 bases, with 8 bases sitting between them. In the PCR, 60 Vbeta and 13 Jbeta primers were used. Data came from immunoSEQ multiplex PCR; TCRdb stores just in-frame clones and leaves some out. This repertoire shows about 190,000 clones, just under 75% found once; its top ten account for around 3.3%. In regard to this clone: What it recognizes is unknown.

The chain joins TRBV6-5 to TRBJ2-2; maybe TRBD2 (6 bases). Sequenced material: PBMCs. The sequence was obtained from a woman in her twenties or thirties in good health and CMV-seropositive. CDR3 in amino acids: CASSYSGGRELFF. CDR3 nucleotide sequence: TGTGCCAGCAGTTACTCGGGGGGTCGGGAGCTGTTTTTT.